Below, 23 T cell receptor beta chains from the same sample are listed, as sequenced in a study of shared clonotypes between healthy human individuals. Assay used: immunoSEQ multiplex PCR; TCRdb lists only in-frame clones, some missing. The table lists a few hundred thousand clones, around 81% of them singletons. The specimen sequenced was PBMCs. These receptors were collected from a woman in her thirties or forties in good health. Some clones in this sample may be carry-over from other donors' samples.

This clone appeared a single time. V and J are TRBV28 and TRBJ2-5; 12 bases are a match to TRBD1. The DNA matches TRBJ2-7 better at its end, which makes the J call doubtful. CDR1 and CDR2 from the germline V gene are MDHEN and SYDVKM. The CDR3 is 15 residues long. CDR3 in amino acids: CASFSGQGATYEQYF. In nucleotides, the CDR3 is TGTGCCAGCTTCTCGGGACAGGGGGCGACCTACGAGCAGTACTTC.

This clone has a single count. J is TRBJ2-7 and V is TRBV6-1; 7 bases line up with TRBD1. Germline loops: CDR1 MNHNS, CDR2 SASEGT. CDR3 length equals 14 residues. V lost 6 bases to trimming and J lost 6 bases; unmatched junction nucleotides: 11. CDR3 nucleotides: TGTGCCAGCAGCCGCAATGACAGGGTAGGCGAGCAGTACTTC. This sequence encodes CASSRNDRVGEQYF.

The V gene is TRBV7-2, the J gene TRBJ2-7; maybe TRBD1 (6 bases). This CDR3 has 15 residues. Germline assignment: CDR1 SGHTA and CDR2 FQGNSA. V was pared by 4 bases and J by 1 base, with 14 bases between. CDR3: CASSSDRTPSYEQYF. In DNA, the CDR3 is TGTGCCAGCAGCTCCGACAGGACCCCTTCCTACGAGCAGTACTTC.

V usage is TRBV6-5 and J usage is TRBJ1-1; D may be TRBD1 (6 bases). The CDR3 has 14 amino acids. The V end was cut by 7 bases, the J end by 3 bases, with 15 bases between. Germline CDR1 MNHEY, CDR2 SVGAGI. CDR3 in amino acids: CASTQARGDTEAFF. The CDR3 region has the DNA TGTGCCAGCACCCAAGCCAGGGGTGACACTGAAGCTTTCTTT.

In regard to this clone: Mismatch with germline at one junction end may stem from a read error. The rearrangement links TRBV7-7 to TRBJ2-1, with 13 nucleotides matching TRBD2. Germline CDR1 reads SSHAT; CDR2 reads FNYEAQ (reference sequence). This CDR3 contains 16 residues. The CDR3 loop reads CASSSLAGGAGNEQFF. The CDR3 region has the DNA TGTGCTAGCAGCTCACTAGCGGGAGGGGCGGGCAATGAGCAGTTCTTC.

The gene calls are TRBV11-2 and TRBJ1-1; D is uncertain. Per germline, CDR1 SGHAT and CDR2 FQNNGV. The CDR3 consists of 14 residues. The ends were cut back, 2 bases at V and 6 bases at J, with 13 bases in the middle. The CDR3 coding sequence is TGTGCCAGCAGCTTACCGGCCCGAAACGCTGAAGCTTTCTTT. As protein: CASSLPARNAEAFF.

In regard to this clone: This same CDR3 is encoded by further DNA sequences in the sample. The chain has TRBV19 and TRBJ1-1; D is uncertain. CDR1 is LNHDA, CDR2 SQIVND, per germline (reference sequence). Trimming left V 3 bases short and J 1 base short, with 0 bases between. CDR3 length equals 11 residues. CDR3 DNA: TGTGCCAGTAGTATGAACACTGAAGCTTTCTTT. Translating it yields CASSMNTEAFF.

The J gene is TRBJ2-7, the V gene TRBV5-4, with D hard to call. This CDR3 is 13 amino acids long. CDR1 is SGHNT, CDR2 YYREEE, per germline (reference sequence). Deletions cut 0 bases from V and 3 bases from J, with 7 bases between. The CDR3 is CASSLDVNYEQYF. The CDR3 DNA sequence: TGTGCCAGCAGCTTGGATGTGAACTACGAGCAGTACTTC.

This chain uses TRBV9 with TRBJ2-3; 13 positions match TRBD2. V was pared by 4 bases and J by 3 bases, with 8 bases of the junction left unmatched. The CDR3 runs to 17 residues. Germline CDR1 reads SGDLS; CDR2 reads YYNGEE. The chain's CDR3 is CASSLGTSGMGTDTQYF. The CDR3 DNA reads as TGTGCCAGCAGCCTGGGGACTAGCGGGATGGGAACAGATACGCAGTATTTT.

The chain employs TRBV6-5 and TRBJ1-4, with D possibly matching TRBD1 (5 bases). CDR1 is MNHEY, CDR2 SVGAGI, per germline. The CDR3 loop spans 14 amino acids. Trimming removed 8 bases at V and 8 bases at J, with 18 bases between. The CDR3 DNA is TGTGCCAGCGGCCCCCGACAGATTGGCGAAAAACTGTTTTTT. Encoded protein: CASGPRQIGEKLFF.

The V gene is TRBV5-1, the J gene TRBJ2-1; 9 bases match TRBD2. Per the germline V gene, CDR1 is SGHRS and CDR2 is YFSETQ. V was clipped by 0 bases and J by 7 bases; unmatched bases: 5. This CDR3 is built from 15 residues. The CDR3 nucleotides read TGCGCCAGCAGCTTGGGACTAGCGGTAGTGAATGAGCAGTTCTTC. Residues: CASSLGLAVVNEQFF. Looking up the rest from reference TRBV5-1 and TRBJ2-1 gives the full variable domain: KAGVTQTPRYLIKTRGQQVTLSCSPISGHRSVSWYQQTPGQGLQFLFEYFSETQRNKGNFPGRFSGRQFSNSRSEMNVSTLELGDSALYLCASSLGLAVVNEQFFGPGTRLTVL.

This sequence joins TRBV27 and TRBJ2-2; no clear D. CDR3 length: 16 amino acids. Per the germline V gene, CDR1 is MNHEY and CDR2 is SMNVEV (reference sequence). Trimming removed 5 bases from V and 1 base from J, with 14 bases in between. CDR3 nucleotide sequence: TGTGCCAGCAGTCACCTACACCTACGGAACACCGGGGAGCTGTTTTTT. Its protein is CASSHLHLRNTGELFF.

This clone was picked up one time. The chain recombines TRBV5-1 with TRBJ2-3; no firm D call. The CDR3 has 16 amino acids. Germline values: CDR1 SGHRS, CDR2 YFSETQ. Deletions cut 2 bases from V and 0 bases from J, with 13 bases between. CDR3 region: CASSLGVLLSTDTQYF. The CDR3 bases are TGCGCCAGCAGCTTAGGTGTACTTCTAAGCACAGATACGCAGTATTTT.

The CDR3 reads CASSQGLAGDNEQFF. For the CDR3, the DNA is TGTGCCAGCAGCCAGGGACTAGCGGGAGACAATGAGCAGTTCTTC. The chain carries TRBV6-4 and TRBJ2-1; the match to TRBD2 covers 14 bases. From germline, CDR1 is MRHNA and CDR2 SNTAGT. V was pared by 6 bases and J by 5 bases, with 3 bases of the junction left unmatched. The CDR3 totals 15 residues.

This chain connects TRBV28 to TRBJ2-3, with 7 bases fitting TRBD2. V was clipped by 10 bases and J by 10 bases; unmatched bases: 8. The germline V gene has CDR1 MDHEN and CDR2 SYDVKM. CDR3 length: 11 residues. The DNA for the CDR3 is TGTGCCAAGGGTCAGGGAGGGGCGCAGTATTTT. Translated: CAKGQGGAQYF.

In DNA form, the CDR3 reads TGCGCCAGGCCGGTAGATACTAGCCGCGACAATGAGCAGTTCTTC. It yields the protein CARPVDTSRDNEQFF. The chain has TRBV4-1 and TRBJ2-1; D is possibly TRBD2 (6 bases). The CDR3 is 15 residues long. V was shortened by 9 bases and J by 5 bases, with 20 bases between the two germline ends. The V gene's germline CDR1 is MGHRA and CDR2 YSYEKL.

The chain employs TRBV7-3 and TRBJ1-3; maybe TRBD1 (5 bases). The CDR3 has 18 residues. From germline, CDR1 is SGHTA and CDR2 FQGTGA. Between the trimmed V and J ends, which lost 0 bases and 2 bases, there was a span of 17 bases. CDR3 bases: TGTGCCAGCAGCTTAACTCTCGACTGGACACTACCTGGAAACACCATATATTTT. Translation: CASSLTLDWTLPGNTIYF.

This clone was detected many times. The CDR3 sequence is CASTLGASGNEQFF. CDR3 nucleotide sequence: TGTGCCAGCACCCTTGGGGCTAGTGGCAATGAGCAGTTCTTC. The chain recombines TRBV28 with TRBJ2-1, with D perhaps matching TRBD1 (5 bases). The CDR3 covers 14 residues. From germline, CDR1 is MDHEN and CDR2 SYDVKM. V dropped 7 bases and J dropped 6 bases, with 16 bases sitting between them.

The chain uses TRBV20-1 and TRBJ1-6, with D unclear. Germline-derived CDR1 and CDR2 are DFQATT and SNEGSKA (reference sequence). The CDR3 sequence is 11 residues long. V was clipped by 6 bases and J by 8 bases, with 8 bases between them. CDR3: CSASLDSPLHF. Written as DNA, the CDR3 is TGCAGTGCGTCCTTGGATTCACCCCTCCACTTT.

This chain joins TRBV28 and TRBJ1-5, with D unresolved. Germline lookup yields CDR1 MDHEN and CDR2 SYDVKM. This CDR3 is built from 16 residues. V gave up 7 bases and J gave up 3 bases, with 19 bases separating them. CDR3 DNA sequence: TGTGCCAGCACCTCCCCTGGTGGCGCATCCAATCAGCCCCAGCATTTT. Translated, it gives CASTSPGGASNQPQHF.

The chain has TRBV2 and TRBJ2-4, with D perhaps matching TRBD2 (5 bases). CDR3 length: 13 residues. The V gene's germline CDR1 is SNHLY and CDR2 FYNNEI. Between the trimmed V and J ends, which lost 4 bases and 6 bases, there was a span of 10 bases. The CDR3 DNA reads TGTGCCAGCAGTGGTGAGGGATTAAACATTCAGTACTTC. Amino acid sequence: CASSGEGLNIQYF.

The chain is built from TRBV5-1 and TRBJ1-6; no firm D call. Trimming took 2 bases from V and 8 from J, leaving 11 bases between them. CDR1 and CDR2 from the germline V gene are SGHRS and YFSETQ. The CDR3 has 14 amino acids. The CDR3 DNA sequence: TGCGCCAGCAGCTTTCATAGGAGGGATTCACCCCTCCACTTT. This translates into CASSFHRRDSPLHF.

The sample holds a few counts of this clone. The chain employs TRBV19 and TRBJ1-4; a possible D gene is TRBD1 (5 bases). The V gene lost 3 bases and the J gene lost 2 bases, with 10 bases spanning the gap. CDR1 and CDR2 from the germline V gene are LNHDA and SQIVND (reference sequence). There are 15 residues in the CDR3. The chain's CDR3 is CASSMVGGTNEKLFF. The DNA of the CDR3 is TGTGCCAGTAGTATGGTCGGGGGGACTAATGAAAAACTGTTTTTT.